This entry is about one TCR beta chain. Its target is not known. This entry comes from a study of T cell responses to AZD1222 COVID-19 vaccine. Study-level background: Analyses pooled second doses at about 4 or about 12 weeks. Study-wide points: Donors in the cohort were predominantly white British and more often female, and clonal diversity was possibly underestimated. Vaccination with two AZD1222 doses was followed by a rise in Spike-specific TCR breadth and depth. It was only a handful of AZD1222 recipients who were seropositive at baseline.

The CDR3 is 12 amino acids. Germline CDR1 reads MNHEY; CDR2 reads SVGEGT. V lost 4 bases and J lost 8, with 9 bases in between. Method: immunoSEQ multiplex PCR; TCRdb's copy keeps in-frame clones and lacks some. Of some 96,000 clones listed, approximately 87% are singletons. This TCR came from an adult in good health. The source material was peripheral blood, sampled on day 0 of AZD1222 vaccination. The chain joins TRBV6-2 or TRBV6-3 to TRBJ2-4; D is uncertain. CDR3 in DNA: TGTGCCAGCAGTTTTACCCGGGACATTCAGTACTTC. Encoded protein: CASSFTRDIQYF.